These 23 T cell receptor beta chains were all obtained from the same sample, sequenced in a study of sequential checkpoint blockade in melanoma. Treatment: randomized to nivolumab then ipilimumab (arm A) or the reverse (arm B). Produced via immunoSEQ multiplex PCR; TCRdb's table is partial and in-frame only. Of 5,500 or so clones listed, approximately 48% were seen once; the top ten hold roughly 26%. Specimen: CD8+ T cells sorted from blood (inferred from file names), collected from a patient given nivolumab and ipilimumab in sequence. These receptors came from a human patient with melanoma. Some clones in this sample may be carry-over from other donors' samples.

V is TRBV27 and J is TRBJ2-7; 8 bases line up with TRBD1. The trim removed 3 bases at V and 6 bases at J, leaving 4 bases unmatched. From germline, CDR1 is MNHEY and CDR2 SMNVEV (reference sequence). The CDR3 spans 13 residues. CDR3 sequence (DNA): TGTGCCAGCAGTTTTCGACAGGGGAGCGAGCAGTACTTC. Translation gives CASSFRQGSEQYF.

This clone was detected a few times. This chain links TRBV4-3 with TRBJ2-5, with D maybe TRBD2 (6 bases). Germline V gene lookup returns CDR1 LGHNA and CDR2 YSLEER. The CDR3 totals 15 residues. Trimming took off 0 bases at V and 4 bases at J, with 12 bases between the two ends. The CDR3, as DNA: TGCGCCAGCAGCCAAGATGCGGGGCCGCGAGAGACCCAGTACTTC. Protein product: CASSQDAGPRETQYF.

This chain uses TRBV4-1 with TRBJ2-1; 8 bases are a match to TRBD1. Looked up from germline, CDR1 is MGHRA and CDR2 is YSYEKL. V was clipped by 1 base and J by 6 bases; unmatched bases: 5. The CDR3 totals 15 residues. CDR3 in amino acids: CASSQARDRFNEQFF. In nucleotides, the CDR3 is TGCGCCAGCAGCCAAGCCCGGGACAGGTTCAATGAGCAGTTCTTC.

This clone was seen more than once but under ten times. The rearrangement links TRBV2 to TRBJ2-5; D might be TRBD2 (6 bases). The germline V and J ends were trimmed by 1 base and 1 base, with 10 bases remaining between them. Germline loops: CDR1 SNHLY, CDR2 FYNNEI. The CDR3 covers 15 residues. CDR3 protein: CASSEGGDAQETQYF. The CDR3 bases are TGTGCCAGCAGTGAAGGCGGGGACGCCCAAGAGACCCAGTACTTC. The whole variable domain, filled in from reference TRBV2 and TRBJ2-5, reads EPEVTQTPSHQVTQMGQEVILRCVPISNHLYFYWYRQILGQKVEFLVSFYNNEISEKSEIFDDQFSVERPDGSNFTLKIRSTKLEDSAMYFCASSEGGDAQETQYFGPGTRLLVL.

By proportion, this clone is medium-sized. The chain recombines TRBV29-1 with TRBJ2-7, with 10 positions matching TRBD2. Germline CDR1 and CDR2: SQVTM and ANQGSEA. V shed 8 bases and J 5 bases; nucleotides not matched to a gene: 6. The CDR3 extends over 12 amino acids. The CDR3 spells CSTGTSDDEQYF. As DNA, the CDR3 is TGCAGCACCGGGACTAGCGACGACGAGCAGTACTTC.

The V and J genes are TRBV7-3 and TRBJ2-6; 7 positions match TRBD1. This CDR3 contains 17 residues. V lost 5 bases to trimming and J lost 0 bases; unmatched junction nucleotides: 7. Germline V lookup: CDR1 SGHTA, CDR2 FQGTGA. The CDR3 nucleotides are TGTGCCAGCAGCCCCGGACAGGTTCACTCTGGGGCCAACGTCCTGACTTTC. This sequence encodes CASSPGQVHSGANVLTF.

The V call is TRBV27, the J call TRBJ1-5; tentative D call: TRBD1 (6 bases). Trimming left V 3 bases short and J 6 bases short, with 15 bases between. This CDR3 region has 15 residues. The germline gives CDR1 MNHEY, CDR2 SMNVEV (reference sequence). CDR3 DNA sequence: TGTGCCAGCAGTTTGACAGGAGGTTTCGGTCAGCCCCAGCATTTT. Encoded protein: CASSLTGGFGQPQHF.

This clone has only a few counts. This chain links TRBV7-9 with TRBJ1-6, with 9 bases fitting TRBD1. Germline assignment: CDR1 SEHNR and CDR2 FQNEAQ (reference sequence). The junction had 3 bases not matched to a gene; V was cut back by 0 bases and J by 6 bases. This CDR3 has 16 residues. As DNA, the CDR3 is TGTGCCAGCAGCTTAGCGGGACAGGGACTTAATTCACCCCTCCACTTT. Its translation is CASSLAGQGLNSPLHF.

This clone was recorded once. The chain couples TRBV5-1 to TRBJ1-6, with D unresolved. Germline-derived CDR1 and CDR2 are SGHRS and YFSETQ. CDR3 length: 16 residues. V lost 2 bases, J lost 0 bases, and 9 bases lay in between. The CDR3 loop reads CASSFAGPSYNSPLHF. Written as DNA, the CDR3 is TGCGCCAGCAGCTTTGCAGGCCCCTCCTATAATTCACCCCTCCACTTT.

CDR3: CASSSQGGSGNTIYF. The DNA of the CDR3 is TGTGCCAGCAGCTCCCAGGGGGGATCTGGAAACACCATATATTTT. The rearrangement joins TRBV7-9 to TRBJ1-3, with 7 bases that match TRBD1. Trimming took 4 bases from V and 1 from J; bases not matched to a gene: 4. Per germline, CDR1 SEHNR and CDR2 FQNEAQ (reference sequence). The CDR3 is 15 amino acids.

Remarks on this clone: One end of the junction is discordant with germline, which a read error may explain. V usage is TRBV6-4 and J usage is TRBJ2-7, with 9 positions matching TRBD2. The CDR3 totals 17 residues. CDR1 is MRHNA, CDR2 SNTAGT, per germline. This CDR3 is CASSYSLVAGDPYEQYF. Written as DNA, the CDR3 is TGTGCCAGCAGTTACTCCCTGGTAGCGGGGGACCCCTACGAGCAGTACTTC.

The chain employs TRBV2 and TRBJ1-2, with 7 bases fitting TRBD1. The CDR3 is 15 residues long. After removal of 6 bases from V and 8 bases from J, the junction contained 15 bases not matched to a gene. The germline gives CDR1 SNHLY, CDR2 FYNNEI. The CDR3 nucleotides are TGTGCCAGCAGGGGGACAGAACTTATGGGTGTCGGCTACACCTTC. It codes for CASRGTELMGVGYTF.

The rearrangement uses TRBV30 and TRBJ2-7; 8 nucleotides line up with TRBD1. Per the germline V gene, CDR1 is GTSNPN and CDR2 is SVGIG (reference sequence). The CDR3 covers 15 residues. Trimming cost V 3 bases and J 1 base; bases outside gene matches: 8. As DNA, the CDR3 is TGTGCCTGGAGCCCCCCGGGACAGGTGTCCTACGAGCAGTACTTC. Its protein is CAWSPPGQVSYEQYF.

The rearrangement links TRBV19 to TRBJ1-2; D uncertain. Germline loops: CDR1 LNHDA, CDR2 SQIVND (reference sequence). Trimming stripped 5 bases from V and 1 base from J, with 17 bases between. The CDR3 consists of 16 residues. The CDR3, as DNA: TGTGCCAGTAGTCCGAGGAGAGGGCAACTTAACTATGGCTACACCTTC. Encoded protein: CASSPRRGQLNYGYTF.

The genes are TRBV5-1 and TRBJ2-5; D possibly corresponds to TRBD2 (5 bases). The CDR3 runs 15 residues. The germline V and J ends were trimmed by 4 bases and 5 bases, with 18 bases remaining between them. Germline V lookup: CDR1 SGHRS, CDR2 YFSETQ. The CDR3 region has the DNA TGCGCCAGCAGCCTAGGAACTAGTAGCCACGAGACCCAGTACTTC. This codes for CASSLGTSSHETQYF.

This clone was counted a few times. The chain couples TRBV7-9 to TRBJ2-7, with D hard to call. Trimming removed 1 base from V and 4 bases from J, with 8 bases in between. Germline values: CDR1 SEHNR, CDR2 FQNEAQ (reference sequence). The CDR3 is 13 amino acids. The CDR3 bases are TGTGCCAGCAGCTTAGACACAACATACGAGCAGTACTTC. Amino acid sequence: CASSLDTTYEQYF.

Only a few counts were recorded for this clone. The CDR3 nucleotides read TGTGCCAGCAGCTTGGGACAGGGATGGGAGCAGTACTTC. Amino acids: CASSLGQGWEQYF. This chain joins TRBV11-2 and TRBJ2-5, with 9 nucleotides matching TRBD1. From germline, CDR1 is SGHAT and CDR2 FQNNGV. The CDR3 length is 13 residues. V shed 3 bases, J shed 11 bases, and the junction held 7 bases outside the gene matches. The full variable domain, with the rest looked up from reference TRBV11-2 and TRBJ2-5, is EAGVAQSPRYKIIEKRQSVAFWCNPISGHATLYWYQQILGQGPKLLIQFQNNGVVDDSQLPKDRFSAERLKGVDSTLKIQPAKLEDSAVYLCASSLGQGWEQYFGPGTRLLVL.

This clone appeared a single time. The chain employs TRBV7-3 and TRBJ2-7; no clear D gene. Germline CDR1 is SGHTA and CDR2 is FQGTGA. The V gene lost 3 bases and the J gene lost 4 bases, with 10 bases spanning the gap. CDR3 size: 13 residues. CDR3 residues: CASSFGSGYEQYF. In DNA, the CDR3 is TGTGCCAGCAGCTTTGGATCCGGGTACGAGCAGTACTTC.

The J gene is TRBJ2-7, the V gene TRBV4-2; D is perhaps TRBD1 (7 bases). The CDR3 consists of 15 residues. Per germline, CDR1 LGHNA and CDR2 YNFKEQ. Trimming stripped 0 bases from V and 5 bases from J, with 14 bases between. The CDR3: CASSQESGRGDEQYF. CDR3 DNA sequence: TGTGCCAGCAGCCAAGAATCCGGCAGGGGGGACGAGCAGTACTTC.

The genes are TRBV7-9 and TRBJ2-7, with D tentatively TRBD1 (6 bases). Germline V gene data show CDR1 as SEHNR and CDR2 as FQNEAQ (reference sequence). There are 14 residues in the CDR3. The ends were cut back, 5 bases at V and 5 bases at J, with 16 bases in the middle. In DNA form, the CDR3 reads TGTGCCAGCAGCGCCACAGGGAATAGCAACGAGCAGTACTTC. Translation gives CASSATGNSNEQYF.

A note on this clone: The limits of the CDR3 on the DNA are not certain, so only TCRdb's listed CDR3 is given. The chain recombines TRBV6-4 with TRBJ1-1; the table's D gene call, TRBD1, was not cross checked with the DNA. Inclusive of both ends, the CDR3 amounts to 20 amino acids. Germline values: CDR1 MRHNA, CDR2 SNTAGT. The CDR3 loop is CASSDPTTVSGDLCGTEAFF.

The chain employs TRBV5-1 and TRBJ1-2; D perhaps matches TRBD1 (6 bases). Trimming stripped 0 bases from V and 8 bases from J, with 17 bases between. Germline V gives CDR1 SGHRS, CDR2 YFSETQ. The CDR3 totals 15 residues. The CDR3 region has the DNA TGCGCCAGCAGCTTGGCCGTTGGGGGCGCCGAAGGCTACACCTTC. It specifies CASSLAVGGAEGYTF. Complete variable domain (other parts from reference TRBV5-1 and TRBJ1-2): KAGVTQTPRYLIKTRGQQVTLSCSPISGHRSVSWYQQTPGQGLQFLFEYFSETQRNKGNFPGRFSGRQFSNSRSEMNVSTLELGDSALYLCASSLAVGGAEGYTFGSGTRLTVV.

The rearrangement links TRBV6-5 to TRBJ2-7, with TRBD1 matching 7 bases. Germline V gene data show CDR1 as MNHEY and CDR2 as SVGAGI. The CDR3 contains 12 residues. The J segment lost 6 bases and the V segment lost 5 bases, leaving 4 bases of the junction unmatched. In DNA, the CDR3 is TGTGCCAGCAGTCAGTGGACAGGCGAGCAGTACTTC. Its translation: CASSQWTGEQYF.